The entry below describes one T cell receptor (beta chain). The V gene's germline CDR1 is SGDLS and CDR2 YYNGEE. Trimming at V came to 3 bases and at J to 9 bases, leaving 19 bases not matched to a gene. This CDR3 region has 18 residues. This sample was included in a study of blood T cell repertoires in COVID-19. Across the study: In each case, the material was cDNA or gDNA derived from T cells, B-cell-depleted T cells, or PBMCs.

Original methodology: Counts of nucleated cells, estimated from reference gene primer amplification, were obtained. The table came from immunoSEQ multiplex PCR; TCRdb's copy has only in-frame clones and leaves some out. Clone size and the V and J calls come from that table; the DNA yielded D and trimming. The table shows some 250,000 clones, with approximately 84% occurring only once. Source material: peripheral blood. The chain couples TRBV9 to TRBJ1-3; 9 nucleotides match TRBD1. The clonotype originates from a woman younger than 45 who had recovered from COVID-19. The CDR3 sequence is CASSADSGQGASSGTIYF. CDR3 DNA: TGTGCCAGCAGCGCAGACTCGGGACAGGGCGCTTCCTCGGGCACCATATATTTT.